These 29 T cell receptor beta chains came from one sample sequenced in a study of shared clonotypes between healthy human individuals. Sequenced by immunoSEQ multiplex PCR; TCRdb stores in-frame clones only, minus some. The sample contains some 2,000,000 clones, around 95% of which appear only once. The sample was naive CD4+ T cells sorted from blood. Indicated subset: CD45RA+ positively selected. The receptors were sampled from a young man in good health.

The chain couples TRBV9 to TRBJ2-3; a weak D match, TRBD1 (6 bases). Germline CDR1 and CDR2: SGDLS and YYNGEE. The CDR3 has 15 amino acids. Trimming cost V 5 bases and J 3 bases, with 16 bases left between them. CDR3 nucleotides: TGTGCCAGCAGACCCCGGGACACTTATACAGATACGCAGTATTTT. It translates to CASRPRDTYTDTQYF.

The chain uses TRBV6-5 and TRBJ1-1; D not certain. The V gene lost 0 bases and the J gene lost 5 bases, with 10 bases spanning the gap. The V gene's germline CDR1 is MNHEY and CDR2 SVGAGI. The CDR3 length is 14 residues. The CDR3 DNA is TGTGCCAGCAGTTACTCGATATCTGTTACTGAAGCTTTCTTT. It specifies CASSYSISVTEAFF.

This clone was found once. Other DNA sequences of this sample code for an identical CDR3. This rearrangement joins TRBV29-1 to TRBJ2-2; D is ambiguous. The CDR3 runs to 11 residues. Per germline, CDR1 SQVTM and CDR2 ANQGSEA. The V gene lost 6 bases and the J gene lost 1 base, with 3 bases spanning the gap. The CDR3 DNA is TGCAGCGTCCGGAACACCGGGGAGCTGTTTTTT. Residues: CSVRNTGELFF.

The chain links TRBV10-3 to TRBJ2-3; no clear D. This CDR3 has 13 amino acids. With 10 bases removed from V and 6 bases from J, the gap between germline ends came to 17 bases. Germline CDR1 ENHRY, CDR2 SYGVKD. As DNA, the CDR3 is TGTGCCACCCATCAGGATGGCTGGGATACGCAGTATTTT. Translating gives CATHQDGWDTQYF.

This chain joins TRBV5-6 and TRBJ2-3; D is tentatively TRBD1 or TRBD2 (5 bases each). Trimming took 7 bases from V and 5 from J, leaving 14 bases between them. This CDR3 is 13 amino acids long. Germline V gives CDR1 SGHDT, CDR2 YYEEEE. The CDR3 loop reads CASPFGAVDTQYF. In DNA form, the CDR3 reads TGTGCCAGCCCCTTCGGGGCAGTAGATACGCAGTATTTT.

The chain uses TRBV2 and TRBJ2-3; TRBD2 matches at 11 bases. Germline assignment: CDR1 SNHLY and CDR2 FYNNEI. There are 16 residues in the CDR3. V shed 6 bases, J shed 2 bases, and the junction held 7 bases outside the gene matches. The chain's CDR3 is CASSGKTSGNTDTQYF. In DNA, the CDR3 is TGTGCCAGCAGCGGCAAGACTAGCGGGAACACAGATACGCAGTATTTT.

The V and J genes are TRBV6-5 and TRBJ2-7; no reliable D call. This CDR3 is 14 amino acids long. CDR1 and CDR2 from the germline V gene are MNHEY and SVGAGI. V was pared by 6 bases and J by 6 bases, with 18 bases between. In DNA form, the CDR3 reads TGTGCCAGCAGGACGCGTGCAAGTTGGGCCGAGCAGTACTTC. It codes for CASRTRASWAEQYF.

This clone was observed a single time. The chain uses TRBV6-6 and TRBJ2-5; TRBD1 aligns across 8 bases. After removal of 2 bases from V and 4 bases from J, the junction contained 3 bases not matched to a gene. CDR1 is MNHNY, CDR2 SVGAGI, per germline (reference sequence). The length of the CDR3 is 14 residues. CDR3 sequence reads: CASSYNDRGETQYF. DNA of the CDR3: TGTGCCAGCAGTTACAACGACAGGGGAGAGACCCAGTACTTC.

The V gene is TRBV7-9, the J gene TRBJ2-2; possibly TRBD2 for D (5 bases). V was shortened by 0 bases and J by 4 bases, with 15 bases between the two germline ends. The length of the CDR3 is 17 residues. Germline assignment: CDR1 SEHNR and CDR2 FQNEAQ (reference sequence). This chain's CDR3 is CASSLAGRGEGTGELFF. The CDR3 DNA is TGTGCCAGCAGCTTAGCGGGTCGGGGTGAGGGCACCGGGGAGCTGTTTTTT.

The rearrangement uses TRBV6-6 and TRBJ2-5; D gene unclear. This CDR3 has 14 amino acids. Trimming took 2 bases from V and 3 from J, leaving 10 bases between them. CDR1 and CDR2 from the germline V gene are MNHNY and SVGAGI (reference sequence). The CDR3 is CASSYPQTEETQYF. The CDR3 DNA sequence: TGTGCCAGCAGTTACCCGCAGACCGAAGAGACCCAGTACTTC.

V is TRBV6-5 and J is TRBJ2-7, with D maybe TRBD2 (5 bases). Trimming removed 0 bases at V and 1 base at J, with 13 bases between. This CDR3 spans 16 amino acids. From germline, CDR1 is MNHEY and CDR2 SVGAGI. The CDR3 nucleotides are TGTGCCAGCAGTTACTCTTCCGGGAAGGGTTCCTACGAGCAGTACTTC. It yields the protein CASSYSSGKGSYEQYF.

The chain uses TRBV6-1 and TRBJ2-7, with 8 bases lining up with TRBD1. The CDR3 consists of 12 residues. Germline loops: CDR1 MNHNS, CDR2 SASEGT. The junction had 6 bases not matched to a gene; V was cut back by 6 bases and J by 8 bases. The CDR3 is CASSRGQGKQYF. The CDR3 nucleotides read TGTGCCAGCAGCCGCGGACAGGGTAAGCAGTACTTC.

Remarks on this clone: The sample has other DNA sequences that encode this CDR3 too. The CDR3 DNA follows: TGCGCCAGCAGCTTGGAGGGGGCGGGCTATGGCTACACCTTC. As protein: CASSLEGAGYGYTF. V gene TRBV5-1 combines with J gene TRBJ1-2; 7 bases agree with TRBD1. Per the germline V gene, CDR1 is SGHRS and CDR2 is YFSETQ. CDR3 length equals 14 residues. The junction had 3 bases not matched to a gene; V was cut back by 0 bases and J by 4 bases.

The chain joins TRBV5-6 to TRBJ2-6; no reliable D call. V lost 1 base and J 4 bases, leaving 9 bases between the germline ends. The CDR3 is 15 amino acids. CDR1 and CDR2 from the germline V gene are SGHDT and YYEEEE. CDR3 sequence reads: CASSLKSSGANVLTF. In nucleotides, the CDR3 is TGTGCCAGCAGCTTGAAGAGTTCCGGGGCCAACGTCCTGACTTTC.

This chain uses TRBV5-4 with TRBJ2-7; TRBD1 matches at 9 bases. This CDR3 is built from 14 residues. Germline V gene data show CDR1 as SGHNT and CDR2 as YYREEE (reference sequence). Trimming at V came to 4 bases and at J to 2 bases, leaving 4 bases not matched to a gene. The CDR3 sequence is CASSEGDRAYEQYF. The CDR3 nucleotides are TGTGCCAGCAGCGAAGGGGACAGGGCCTACGAGCAGTACTTC.

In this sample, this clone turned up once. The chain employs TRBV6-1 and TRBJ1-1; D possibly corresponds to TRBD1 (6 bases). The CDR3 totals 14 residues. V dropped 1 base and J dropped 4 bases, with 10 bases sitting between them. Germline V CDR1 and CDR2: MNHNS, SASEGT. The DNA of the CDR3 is TGTGCCAGCAGTGAAGAAGGGGGAGGCACTGAAGCTTTCTTT. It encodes CASSEEGGGTEAFF.

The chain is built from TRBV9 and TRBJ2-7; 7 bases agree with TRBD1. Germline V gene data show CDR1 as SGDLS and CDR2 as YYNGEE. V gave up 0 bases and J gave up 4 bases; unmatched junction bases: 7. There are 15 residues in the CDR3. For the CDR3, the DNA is TGTGCCAGCAGCGTAGACGCAGGGGGTTTTTACGAGCAGTACTTC. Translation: CASSVDAGGFYEQYF. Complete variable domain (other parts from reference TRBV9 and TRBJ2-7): DSGVTQTPKHLITATGQRVTLRCSPRSGDLSVYWYQQSLDQGLQFLIQYYNGEERAKGNILERFSAQQFPDLHSELNLSSLELGDSALYFCASSVDAGGFYEQYFGPGTRLTVT.

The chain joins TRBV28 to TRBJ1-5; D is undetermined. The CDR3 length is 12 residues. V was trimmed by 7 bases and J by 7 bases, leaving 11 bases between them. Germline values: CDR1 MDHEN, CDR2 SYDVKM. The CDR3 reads CASTSSVQPQHF. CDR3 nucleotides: TGTGCCAGCACCTCGTCCGTACAGCCCCAGCATTTT.

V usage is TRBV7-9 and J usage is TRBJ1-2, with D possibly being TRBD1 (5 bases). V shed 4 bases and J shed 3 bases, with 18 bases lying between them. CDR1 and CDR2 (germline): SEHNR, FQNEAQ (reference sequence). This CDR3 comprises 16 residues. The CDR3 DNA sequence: TGTGCCAGCAGCTGGACCTCGGGACGAAAAGACTATGGCTACACCTTC. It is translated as CASSWTSGRKDYGYTF.

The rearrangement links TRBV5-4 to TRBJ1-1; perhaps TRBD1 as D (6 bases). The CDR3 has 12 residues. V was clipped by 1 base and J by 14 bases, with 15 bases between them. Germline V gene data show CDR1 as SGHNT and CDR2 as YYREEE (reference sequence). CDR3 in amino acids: CASSLWAGAPFF. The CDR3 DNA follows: TGTGCCAGCAGCTTGTGGGCAGGGGCCCCCTTCTTT.

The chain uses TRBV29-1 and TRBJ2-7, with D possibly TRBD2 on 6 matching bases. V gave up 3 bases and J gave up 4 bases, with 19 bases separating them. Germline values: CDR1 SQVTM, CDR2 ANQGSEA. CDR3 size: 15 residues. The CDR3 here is CSVDHRDLGRYEQYF. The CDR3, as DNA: TGCAGCGTTGATCACCGGGACTTGGGGCGATACGAGCAGTACTTC.

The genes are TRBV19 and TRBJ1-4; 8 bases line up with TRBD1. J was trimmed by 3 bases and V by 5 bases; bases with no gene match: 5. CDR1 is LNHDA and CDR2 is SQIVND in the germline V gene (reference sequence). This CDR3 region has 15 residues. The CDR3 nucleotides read TGTGCCAGTAGTGAACCGACAGGGGCTAATGAAAAACTGTTTTTT. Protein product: CASSEPTGANEKLFF.

CDR3 DNA: TGTGCCAGCACTGCCTGGATGGATGAGCAGTTCTTC. It translates to CASTAWMDEQFF. The chain links TRBV2 to TRBJ2-1; D unresolved. The CDR3 consists of 12 residues. The V end lost 7 bases, the J end lost 8 bases, and 12 bases lay between the germline ends. Germline V gives CDR1 SNHLY, CDR2 FYNNEI.

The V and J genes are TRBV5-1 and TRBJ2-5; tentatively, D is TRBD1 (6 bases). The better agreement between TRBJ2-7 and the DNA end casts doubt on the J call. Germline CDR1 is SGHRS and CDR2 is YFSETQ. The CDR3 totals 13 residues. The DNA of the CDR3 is TGCGCCAGCACCCGACAGGACTCCTACGAGCAGTACTTC. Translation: CASTRQDSYEQYF.

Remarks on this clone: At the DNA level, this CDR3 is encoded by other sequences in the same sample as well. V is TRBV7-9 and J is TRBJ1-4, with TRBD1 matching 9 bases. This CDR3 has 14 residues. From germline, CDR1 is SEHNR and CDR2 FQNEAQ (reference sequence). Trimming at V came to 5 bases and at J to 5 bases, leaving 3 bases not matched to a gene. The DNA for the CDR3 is TGTGCCAGCAGCCGCACAGGGGGCAATGAAAAACTGTTTTTT. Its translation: CASSRTGGNEKLFF.

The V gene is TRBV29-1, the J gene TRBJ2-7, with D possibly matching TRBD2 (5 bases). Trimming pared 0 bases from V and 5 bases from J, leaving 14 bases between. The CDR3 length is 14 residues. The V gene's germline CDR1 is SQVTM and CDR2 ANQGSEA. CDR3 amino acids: CSVEETRERHEQYF. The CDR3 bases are TGCAGCGTTGAAGAAACTCGGGAAAGACACGAGCAGTACTTC.

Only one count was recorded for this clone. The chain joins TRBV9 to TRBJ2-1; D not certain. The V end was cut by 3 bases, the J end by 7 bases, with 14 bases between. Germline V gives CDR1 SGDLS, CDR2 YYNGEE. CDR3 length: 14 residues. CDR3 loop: CASSARLRLNEQFF. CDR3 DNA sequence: TGTGCCAGCAGCGCACGCCTCCGGTTAAATGAGCAGTTCTTC. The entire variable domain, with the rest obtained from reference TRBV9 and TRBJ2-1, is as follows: DSGVTQTPKHLITATGQRVTLRCSPRSGDLSVYWYQQSLDQGLQFLIQYYNGEERAKGNILERFSAQQFPDLHSELNLSSLELGDSALYFCASSARLRLNEQFFGPGTRLTVL.

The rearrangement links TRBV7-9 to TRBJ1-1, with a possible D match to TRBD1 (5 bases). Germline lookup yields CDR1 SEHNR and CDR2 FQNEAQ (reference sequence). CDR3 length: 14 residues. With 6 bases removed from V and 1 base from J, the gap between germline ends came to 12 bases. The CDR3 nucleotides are TGTGCCAGCAGTCCAAGGACATGGAACACTGAAGCTTTCTTT. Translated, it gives CASSPRTWNTEAFF.

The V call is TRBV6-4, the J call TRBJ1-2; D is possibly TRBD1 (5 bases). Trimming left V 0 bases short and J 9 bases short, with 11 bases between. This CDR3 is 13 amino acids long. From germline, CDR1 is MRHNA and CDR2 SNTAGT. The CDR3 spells CASSDSGTGRYTF. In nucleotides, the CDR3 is TGTGCCAGCAGTGACTCAGGGACCGGGCGCTACACCTTC.